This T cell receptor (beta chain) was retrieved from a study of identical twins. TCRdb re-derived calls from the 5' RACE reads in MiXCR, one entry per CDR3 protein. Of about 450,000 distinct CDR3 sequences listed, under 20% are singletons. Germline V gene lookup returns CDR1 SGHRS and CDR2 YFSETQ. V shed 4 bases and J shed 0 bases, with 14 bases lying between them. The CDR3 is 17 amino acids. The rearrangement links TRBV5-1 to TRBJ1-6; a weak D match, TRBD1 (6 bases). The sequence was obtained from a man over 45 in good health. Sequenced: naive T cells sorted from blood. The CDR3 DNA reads TGCGCCAGCAGCGAATCCACAGGGAGCTCCTATAATTCACCCCTCCACTTT. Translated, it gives CASSESTGSSYNSPLHF.